The source of this T cell receptor (beta chain) is a study of response to subunit inactivated influenza vaccine. There are a few counts of this clonotype. Its antigen is as yet unknown. The study, taken as a whole, reports: Each seasonal influenza vaccination, the authors suggested, recruits few new T cells.

A single record per CDR3 protein comes from TCRdb applying MiXCR to the RT-PCR reads. The sample consists of about 180,000 distinct CDR3 sequences, 7.5% to 10% of them appearing once. Trimming cost V 1 base and J 1 base; bases outside gene matches: 0. CDR1 LGHNA and CDR2 YNFKEQ come from the germline V gene. The CDR3 consists of 15 residues. Sequencing was performed on non-naive T cells sorted from PBMCs, taken on the day of vaccination. V is TRBV4-2 and J is TRBJ2-2; TRBD1 matches at 7 bases. This receptor was taken from a man between 45 and 60 years old who received an inactivated influenza vaccine. For the CDR3, the DNA is TGTGCCAGCAGCCAAGGACAGGGGAACACCGGGGAGCTGTTTTTT. Residues: CASSQGQGNTGELFF.